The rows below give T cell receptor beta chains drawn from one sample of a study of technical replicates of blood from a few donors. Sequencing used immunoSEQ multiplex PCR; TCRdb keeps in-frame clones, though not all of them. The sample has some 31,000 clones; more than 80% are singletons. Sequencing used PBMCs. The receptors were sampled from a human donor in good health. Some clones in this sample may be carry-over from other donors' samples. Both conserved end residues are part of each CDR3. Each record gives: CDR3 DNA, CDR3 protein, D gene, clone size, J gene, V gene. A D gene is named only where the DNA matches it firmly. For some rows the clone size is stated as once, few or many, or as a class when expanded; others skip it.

CDR3 DNA: TGTGCCAGCTCTCCAGGGGGTGAAGCTTTCTTT
CDR3 protein: CASSPGGEAFF
D gene: TRBD1
clone size: -
J gene: TRBJ1-1
V gene: TRBV7-9

CDR3 DNA: TGTGCCAGCAGTTTATCAGGGGTTCAGCCCCAGCATTTT
CDR3 protein: CASSLSGVQPQHF
D gene: -
clone size: -
J gene: TRBJ1-5
V gene: TRBV27

CDR3 DNA: TGCGCCAGCAGCCAATGGGGGGGCGGCCTGATGGGCTTT
CDR3 protein: CASSQWGGGLMGF
D gene: -
clone size: -
J gene: TRBJ1-1
V gene: TRBV4-3

CDR3 DNA: TGTGCCAGCAGCGTAGGAGGGGGCCAGTACAATGAGCAGTTCTTC
CDR3 protein: CASSVGGGQYNEQFF
D gene: TRBD1
clone size: -
J gene: TRBJ2-1
V gene: TRBV9

CDR3 DNA: TGCAGCGTTTTGGAAGACGGTGGGCCGAACACTGAAGCTTTCTTT
CDR3 protein: CSVLEDGGPNTEAFF
D gene: -
clone size: few
J gene: TRBJ1-1
V gene: TRBV29-1

CDR3 DNA: TGCGCCAGCAGCTTCGAGACAGGGCTAGCTAAACTGTTTTTT
CDR3 protein: CASSFETGLAKLFF
D gene: TRBD1
clone size: -
J gene: TRBJ1-4
V gene: TRBV5-1

CDR3 DNA: TGTGCCAGCAGCCGACGAATAGGTGGCAGGCCCCCCAACGAGGGCTACACCTTC
CDR3 protein: CASSRRIGGRPPNEGYTF
D gene: -
clone size: -
J gene: TRBJ1-2
V gene: TRBV14

CDR3 DNA: TGTGCCAGCAGCTTAGGAGCGTTGAGGGAGACAGATACGCAGTATTTT
CDR3 protein: CASSLGALRETDTQYF
D gene: -
clone size: -
J gene: TRBJ2-3
V gene: TRBV7-3

CDR3 DNA: TGTGCCAGCAGCACGACAGGGATCGAGCAGTACTTC
CDR3 protein: CASSTTGIEQYF
D gene: TRBD1
clone size: -
J gene: TRBJ2-7
V gene: TRBV13

CDR3 DNA: TGTGCCAGCAGTTACTCACCGGGGGAGACCCAGTACTTC
CDR3 protein: CASSYSPGETQYF
D gene: -
clone size: -
J gene: TRBJ2-5
V gene: TRBV6-6

CDR3 DNA: TGTGCCAGCTCCGGCGCAGGGACAGGGATTTTACGCGAGCAGTACTTC
CDR3 protein: CASSGAGTGILREQYF
D gene: TRBD1
clone size: once
J gene: TRBJ2-7
V gene: TRBV18

CDR3 DNA: TGTGCCAGCAGCTCGGGGGGCGCTGACTATGGCTACACCTTC
CDR3 protein: CASSSGGADYGYTF
D gene: -
clone size: -
J gene: TRBJ1-2
V gene: TRBV7-9

CDR3 DNA: TGCGCCAGCAGCTGGAGCATTTACAGGGGCCCCTACAATGAGCAGTTCTTC
CDR3 protein: CASSWSIYRGPYNEQFF
D gene: TRBD1
clone size: -
J gene: TRBJ2-1
V gene: TRBV5-1

CDR3 DNA: TGTGCCAGCAGCCAAGGGGAGGCAGGGGAAGCTTTCTTT
CDR3 protein: CASSQGEAGEAFF
D gene: -
clone size: -
J gene: TRBJ1-1
V gene: TRBV4-2

CDR3 DNA: TGTGCCAGCAGTGCCTTTGGAGGTAACACTGAAGCTTTCTTT
CDR3 protein: CASSAFGGNTEAFF
D gene: -
clone size: -
J gene: TRBJ1-1
V gene: TRBV25-1

CDR3 DNA: TGCAGCGTGAAGACTAGCACAGATACGCAGTATTTT
CDR3 protein: CSVKTSTDTQYF
D gene: -
clone size: few
J gene: TRBJ2-3
V gene: TRBV29-1

CDR3 DNA: TGTGCCAGCAGCTCGGGAGTAAGTCAGCCCCAGCATTTT
CDR3 protein: CASSSGVSQPQHF
D gene: -
clone size: -
J gene: TRBJ1-5
V gene: TRBV5-8

CDR3 DNA: TGTGCCAGCAGTAGTAAAGCCGGGACAGCTTCCTACGAGCAGTACTTC
CDR3 protein: CASSSKAGTASYEQYF
D gene: TRBD1
clone size: -
J gene: TRBJ2-7
V gene: TRBV9

CDR3 DNA: TGTGCCAGCCGGGGAGGGAACTCTGGGGCCAACGTCCTGACTTTC
CDR3 protein: CASRGGNSGANVLTF
D gene: TRBD2
clone size: -
J gene: TRBJ2-6
V gene: TRBV5-4

CDR3 DNA: TGTGCCAGCAGCCTCCGAATTGGACAGTACAATGAGCAGTTCTTC
CDR3 protein: CASSLRIGQYNEQFF
D gene: -
clone size: -
J gene: TRBJ2-1
V gene: TRBV5-6

CDR3 DNA: TGTGCCAGCAGCAAGGCTAGCGGGAGGGCGGTGGAGCTGTTTTTT
CDR3 protein: CASSKASGRAVELFF
D gene: TRBD2
clone size: -
J gene: TRBJ2-2
V gene: TRBV5-6

CDR3 DNA: TGTGCCAGCAGCTTGGCCGGTGCGGGGGTTTCCTCACCCCTCCACTTT
CDR3 protein: CASSLAGAGVSSPLHF
D gene: -
clone size: once
J gene: TRBJ1-6
V gene: TRBV5-6

CDR3 DNA: TGTGCCAGCAGCCAAGACAGGGGGGAAAAACTGTTTTTT
CDR3 protein: CASSQDRGEKLFF
D gene: TRBD1
clone size: -
J gene: TRBJ1-4
V gene: TRBV4-2

CDR3 DNA: TGTGCCAGCAGTCCGGACGGGGGGACCCAGTACTTC
CDR3 protein: CASSPDGGTQYF
D gene: -
clone size: few
J gene: TRBJ2-5
V gene: TRBV6-6

CDR3 DNA: TGCGCCAGCAGCCTGGGGGGCGGTTACACTGAAGCTTTCTTT
CDR3 protein: CASSLGGGYTEAFF
D gene: -
clone size: large
J gene: TRBJ1-1
V gene: TRBV5-1

CDR3 DNA: TGTGCCAGCAGTTACGGATCAGGGGGAGGCTACACCTTC
CDR3 protein: CASSYGSGGGYTF
D gene: TRBD1
clone size: -
J gene: TRBJ1-2
V gene: TRBV6-5

CDR3 DNA: TGTGCCAGCCAGGAAGACTATAATTCACCCCTCCACTTT
CDR3 protein: CASQEDYNSPLHF
D gene: -
clone size: -
J gene: TRBJ1-6
V gene: TRBV7-9

CDR3 DNA: TGTGCCAGTAGTATACAACTGGGAGGGGGAGAAGAGACCCAGTACTTC
CDR3 protein: CASSIQLGGGEETQYF
D gene: -
clone size: -
J gene: TRBJ2-5
V gene: TRBV19

CDR3 DNA: TGCAGTGCTGTGAGGGCTGAAGCTTTCTTT
CDR3 protein: CSAVRAEAFF
D gene: -
clone size: -
J gene: TRBJ1-1
V gene: TRBV20-1

CDR3 DNA: TGTGCCAGCAGCCGCGACAGGGGGCTGTACGAGCAGTACTTC
CDR3 protein: CASSRDRGLYEQYF
D gene: TRBD1
clone size: -
J gene: TRBJ2-7
V gene: TRBV11-1

CDR3 DNA: TGTGCCAGCAGCCCCATAGGGGGAGGCAATCAGCCCCAGCATTTT
CDR3 protein: CASSPIGGGNQPQHF
D gene: -
clone size: -
J gene: TRBJ1-5
V gene: TRBV7-9

CDR3 DNA: TGTGCCAGCAGTTACTCGACAGGCACCGGGGAGCTGTTTTTT
CDR3 protein: CASSYSTGTGELFF
D gene: -
clone size: -
J gene: TRBJ2-2
V gene: TRBV6-5

CDR3 DNA: TGTGCCAGCAGCTTGACCCCGCGGGGGTCGGGCACTGAAGCTTTCTTT
CDR3 protein: CASSLTPRGSGTEAFF
D gene: -
clone size: -
J gene: TRBJ1-1
V gene: TRBV5-6

CDR3 DNA: TGTGCCAGCAGGGAGTCCGCTCGGGACTATGGCTACACCTTC
CDR3 protein: CASRESARDYGYTF
D gene: -
clone size: -
J gene: TRBJ1-2
V gene: TRBV6-5